The 17 T cell receptor beta chains below were found in one sample sequenced in a study of cytotoxic CD8 clonotypes in ibrutinib-treated CLL. Libraries were prepared by immunoSEQ multiplex PCR; TCRdb keeps only in-frame clonotypes and omits some of them. There are some 200,000 clones in the sample; over 55% occur only once, and roughly 13% lies in the top ten. The sample consisted of PBMCs, taken after 24 months of ibrutinib treatment. These receptors were collected from a human donor with chronic lymphocytic leukemia.

The gene calls are TRBV28 and TRBJ1-5; maybe TRBD1 (5 bases). The CDR3 covers 17 residues. With 3 bases removed from V and 2 bases from J, the gap between germline ends came to 17 bases. From germline, CDR1 is MDHEN and CDR2 SYDVKM. The CDR3 DNA is TGTGCCAGCAGTTTTACTGGGGGAGGGCGAGGCAATCAGCCCCAGCATTTT. This codes for CASSFTGGGRGNQPQHF. Full variable domain (remainder filled in from reference TRBV28 and TRBJ1-5): DVKVTQSSRYLVKRTGEKVFLECVQDMDHENMFWYRQDPGLGLRLIYFSYDVKMKEKGDIPEGYSVSREKKERFSLILESASTNQTSMYLCASSFTGGGRGNQPQHFGDGTRLSIL.

Only one count was recorded for this clone. This sequence joins TRBV7-9 and TRBJ2-1, with D possibly being TRBD2 (6 bases). The V gene's germline CDR1 is SEHNR and CDR2 FQNEAQ (reference sequence). The ends were cut back, 9 bases at V and 3 bases at J, with 15 bases in the middle. The CDR3 contains 14 residues. This CDR3 is CASQVEGIYNEQFF. In nucleotides, the CDR3 is TGTGCCAGTCAAGTGGAGGGGATCTACAATGAGCAGTTCTTC.

This clone turned up a few times. The rearrangement joins TRBV18 to TRBJ2-4, with TRBD1 identical over 7 bases. The CDR3 is made up of 16 amino acids. After removal of 1 base from V and 3 bases from J, the junction contained 6 bases not matched to a gene. CDR1 and CDR2 (germline): KGHSH, LQKENI. The chain's CDR3 is CASSPRDSPFKNIQYF. DNA of the CDR3: TGTGCCAGCTCACCACGGGACAGCCCTTTCAAAAACATTCAGTACTTC.

The chain combines TRBV5-4 with TRBJ1-1; 10 nucleotides match TRBD1. This CDR3 comprises 16 residues. With V trimmed by 3 bases and J by 5 bases, 10 bases remained unmatched. The germline gives CDR1 SGHNT, CDR2 YYREEE (reference sequence). The CDR3 loop is CASSWGGGQGDTEAFF. As DNA, the CDR3 is TGTGCCAGCAGCTGGGGTGGAGGACAGGGGGATACTGAAGCTTTCTTT.

V usage is TRBV27 and J usage is TRBJ1-5; 12 positions match TRBD1. The CDR3 consists of 18 residues. Germline CDR1 MNHEY, CDR2 SMNVEV (reference sequence). V shed 7 bases, J shed 7 bases, and the junction held 17 bases outside the gene matches. CDR3 sequence: CASTPKGTGGYMGQPQHF. The CDR3 DNA reads TGTGCCAGCACCCCTAAGGGGACAGGGGGCTACATGGGGCAGCCCCAGCATTTT.

This clone was seen only once. The rearrangement links TRBV7-3 to TRBJ2-3; TRBD1 is a possible D gene (6 bases). Germline V gene data show CDR1 as SGHTA and CDR2 as FQGTGA. The CDR3 is made up of 16 amino acids. Trimming removed 2 bases from V and 6 bases from J, with 18 bases in between. CDR3 DNA sequence: TGTGCCAGCAGCTTAGTAGGTCCAGCAGGGGCGGATACGCAGTATTTT. Its protein is CASSLVGPAGADTQYF.

This clone has only a few counts. V gene TRBV28 combines with J gene TRBJ1-1; 8 bases are shared with TRBD1. The V gene's germline CDR1 is MDHEN and CDR2 SYDVKM. This CDR3 has 14 amino acids. Trimming removed 5 bases from V and 6 bases from J; junction bases left unmatched: 8. The CDR3 DNA reads TGTGCCAGCAGTCCGCGGACAGGGTCCCCTGAAGCTTTCTTT. It codes for CASSPRTGSPEAFF.

The chain employs TRBV11-2 and TRBJ1-2; D gene ambiguous. This CDR3 contains 14 residues. Trimming shortened V by 6 bases and J by 2 bases, and 13 bases separated the two germline ends. Germline CDR1 SGHAT, CDR2 FQNNGV. The DNA for the CDR3 is TGTGCCAGCAGGACTACGGACCCAAACTATGGCTACACCTTC. This gives the protein CASRTTDPNYGYTF.

V and J are TRBV2 and TRBJ2-7, with D tentatively TRBD2 (6 bases). Germline V gives CDR1 SNHLY, CDR2 FYNNEI. The V end was cut by 8 bases, the J end by 2 bases, with 13 bases between. The CDR3 covers 13 residues. CDR3 coding DNA: TGTGCCAGCGGGAGGAGCGGTCCCTACGAGCAGTACTTC. It is translated as CASGRSGPYEQYF.

V is TRBV30 and J is TRBJ2-7, with 7 nucleotides matching TRBD1. The CDR3 spans 15 residues. V shed 4 bases, J shed 4 bases, and the junction held 13 bases outside the gene matches. CDR1 GTSNPN and CDR2 SVGIG come from the germline V gene (reference sequence). CDR3 protein: CAWKRPGQVRYEQYF. The DNA of the CDR3 is TGTGCCTGGAAACGCCCCGGACAGGTTAGGTACGAGCAGTACTTC.

J is TRBJ2-7 and V is TRBV7-2, with D possibly TRBD1 on 5 matching bases. CDR3 length equals 16 residues. Trimming cost V 0 bases and J 0 bases, with 12 bases left between them. Germline CDR1 reads SGHTA; CDR2 reads FQGNSA. DNA of the CDR3: TGTGCCAGCAGCTTAGCAGGCGGACACTACTCCTACGAGCAGTACTTC. Translating gives CASSLAGGHYSYEQYF. Supplemented by reference TRBV7-2 and TRBJ2-7, the full variable domain reads GAGVSQSPSNKVTEKGKDVELRCDPISGHTALYWYRQSLGQGLEFLIYFQGNSAPDKSGLPSDRFSAERTGGSVSTLTIQRTQQEDSAVYLCASSLAGGHYSYEQYFGPGTRLTVT.

The chain uses TRBV5-1 and TRBJ1-2, with D unresolved. CDR1 SGHRS and CDR2 YFSETQ come from the germline V gene. V lost 5 bases, J lost 1 base, and 12 bases lay in between. The CDR3 loop spans 14 amino acids. CDR3 in DNA: TGCGCCAGCAGTGGAGGTGTTGGTAACTATGGCTACACCTTC. Its protein product is CASSGGVGNYGYTF.

There are a few counts of this clone. V is TRBV10-3 and J is TRBJ1-1, with D hard to call. V was cut by 6 bases and J by 0 bases, with 8 bases left in between. The CDR3 loop spans 13 amino acids. Germline V gene data show CDR1 as ENHRY and CDR2 as SYGVKD. In DNA, the CDR3 is TGTGCCATCAGGAGGGATTTGAACACTGAAGCTTTCTTT. Encoded protein: CAIRRDLNTEAFF.

This clone is a singleton in its sample. The chain employs TRBV6-4 and TRBJ1-1; D remains unclear. The CDR3 length is 13 residues. Trimming took off 7 bases at V and 1 base at J, with 10 bases between the two ends. The germline gives CDR1 MRHNA, CDR2 SNTAGT. The CDR3 nucleotides are TGTGCCAGCAAATTAACAGAGAACACTGAAGCTTTCTTT. Translation gives CASKLTENTEAFF.

The chain carries TRBV7-9 and TRBJ2-1; 8 bases line up with TRBD1. The J segment lost 4 bases and the V segment lost 5 bases, leaving 7 bases of the junction unmatched. This CDR3 region has 15 residues. CDR1 and CDR2 from the germline V gene are SEHNR and FQNEAQ (reference sequence). DNA for the CDR3: TGTGCCAGCAGCAGGGACAGGTCTGGGTACAATGAGCAGTTCTTC. It specifies CASSRDRSGYNEQFF.

The chain uses TRBV10-3 and TRBJ1-5; D is ambiguous. Germline CDR1 reads ENHRY; CDR2 reads SYGVKD. The CDR3 sequence is 15 residues long. With 0 bases removed from V and 9 bases from J, the gap between germline ends came to 15 bases. The CDR3 loop is CAISESGTAGRPQHF. For the CDR3, the DNA is TGTGCCATCAGTGAGTCGGGAACCGCCGGCCGGCCCCAGCATTTT.

The chain recombines TRBV5-6 with TRBJ2-7, with 7 bases identical to TRBD1. CDR3 length equals 14 residues. J gave up 1 base and V 4 bases, and 5 bases lay outside the gene matches. Looked up from germline, CDR1 is SGHDT and CDR2 is YYEEEE. CDR3 nucleotides: TGTGCCAGCAGCCCACCGGGACAGTCCTACGAGCAGTACTTC. As protein: CASSPPGQSYEQYF.